The 12 T cell receptor beta chains below all came from one sample that was sequenced in a study of T cell repertoires in cytomegalovirus infection. TCRdb re-called the reads through MiXCR, storing one row per CDR3 protein. The table records 150,000 to 200,000 distinct CDR3 sequences, approximately 20% of them present only once. The material sequenced was PBMCs. All receptors come from a human donor in good health (CMV status not recorded). Some clones in this sample may be carry-over from other donors' samples.

The chain employs TRBV5-1 and TRBJ1-2; 7 bases are a match to TRBD1. Trimming removed 0 bases from V and 4 bases from J; junction bases left unmatched: 3. The CDR3 contains 14 residues. CDR1 is SGHRS and CDR2 is YFSETQ in the germline V gene. CDR3 amino acids: CASSLEGGSYGYTF. CDR3 sequence (DNA): TGCGCCAGCAGCTTGGAAGGGGGCAGCTATGGCTACACCTTC. The full variable domain, its missing parts supplied by reference TRBV5-1 and TRBJ1-2, is KAGVTQTPRYLIKTRGQQVTLSCSPISGHRSVSWYQQTPGQGLQFLFEYFSETQRNKGNFPGRFSGRQFSNSRSEMNVSTLELGDSALYLCASSLEGGSYGYTFGSGTRLTVV.

Comment on this clonotype: Compared with germline, one end of the junction differs, possibly owing to a read error. The V gene is TRBV7-3, the J gene TRBJ1-1; D might be TRBD1 (6 bases). The CDR3 is 18 residues long. Germline CDR1 and CDR2: SGHTA and FQGTGA. The CDR3 is CASTNTGHREGGLTEALF. The CDR3 bases are TGTGCCAGCACCAATACAGGGCATCGGGAAGGTGGATTAACCGAAGCTCTCTTT.

J is TRBJ1-1 and V is TRBV2; TRBD1 might be the D (5 bases). Germline V gene sequence: CDR1 SNHLY, CDR2 FYNNEI. Trimming removed 4 bases at V and 5 bases at J, with 14 bases between. The CDR3 is 14 amino acids. Written as DNA, the CDR3 is TGTGCCAGCAGTGGGGGCCGCGGGTGGACTGAAGCTTTCTTT. This translates into CASSGGRGWTEAFF.

The gene calls are TRBV28 and TRBJ1-6; no firm D call. Germline CDR1 reads MDHEN; CDR2 reads SYDVKM. The germline V and J ends were trimmed by 6 bases and 10 bases, with 13 bases remaining between them. This CDR3 has 13 residues. The CDR3 sequence is CASSPGSRSPLHF. The CDR3 DNA reads TGTGCCAGCAGCCCGGGGTCGCGCTCACCCCTCCACTTT.

This clonotype was counted between two and nine times. This chain uses TRBV14 with TRBJ1-4; D remains ambiguous. Germline V CDR1 and CDR2: SGHDN, FVKESK. Trimming left V 1 base short and J 11 bases short, with 11 bases between. The CDR3 has 13 amino acids. DNA for the CDR3: TGTGCCAGCAGCCAAGGGGCAGTACGGAAACTGTTTTTT. Protein product: CASSQGAVRKLFF.

The rearrangement links TRBV27 to TRBJ2-2, with no clear D. Germline CDR1 MNHEY, CDR2 SMNVEV (reference sequence). This CDR3 is built from 17 residues. The V gene lost 3 bases and the J gene lost 0 bases, with 14 bases spanning the gap. The CDR3 DNA follows: TGTGCCAGCAGTTTGGTGGGGATCGGTGCGAACACCGGGGAGCTGTTTTTT. It yields the protein CASSLVGIGANTGELFF.

This clonotype was seen only a few times. The gene calls are TRBV5-1 and TRBJ2-3; D might be TRBD2 (6 bases). The CDR3 sequence is 15 residues long. With 0 bases removed from V and 3 bases from J, the gap between germline ends came to 11 bases. Germline V gene sequence: CDR1 SGHRS, CDR2 YFSETQ. The CDR3 protein is CASSLVGLATDTQYF. In nucleotides, the CDR3 is TGCGCCAGCAGCTTGGTAGGGCTAGCGACAGATACGCAGTATTTT.

Notes on this clonotype: The junction shows a germline mismatch at one end, possibly a read error. This rearrangement joins TRBV6-2 or TRBV6-3 to TRBJ1-1; no definite D call. CDR3 length equals 15 residues. From germline, CDR1 is MNHEY and CDR2 SVGEGT. The CDR3 reads CASSYWSRPNTEAFF. The DNA for the CDR3 is TGTGCCAGCAGCTACTGGTCCCGTCCGAACACTGAAGCTTTCTTT.

The DNA for the CDR3 is TGTGCCAGCAGTGAATGGAGGGACAGATCGGTCACTGAAGCTTTCTTT. The encoded protein is CASSEWRDRSVTEAFF. The chain combines TRBV6-1 with TRBJ1-1, with 7 bases lining up with TRBD1. Trimming took 2 bases from V and 4 from J; bases not matched to a gene: 10. The CDR3 contains 16 residues. Germline V lookup: CDR1 MNHNS, CDR2 SASEGT.

The sample holds many counts of this clonotype. V is TRBV6-1 and J is TRBJ1-1, with D hard to call. Germline lookup yields CDR1 MNHNS and CDR2 SASEGT. V lost 6 bases to trimming and J lost 5 bases, with 19 bases between them. The CDR3 is made up of 15 amino acids. CDR3 in amino acids: CASSGLGSGGTEAFF. CDR3 coding DNA: TGTGCCAGCAGCGGACTAGGGTCGGGTGGGACTGAAGCTTTCTTT.

This clonotype was seen a few times. This chain connects TRBV7-2 to TRBJ2-5; 10 bases align to TRBD2. Germline V gene data show CDR1 as SGHTA and CDR2 as FQGNSA. The CDR3 runs 18 residues. Trimming took 0 bases from V and 4 from J; bases not matched to a gene: 11. The chain's CDR3 is CASSLAAISGGARETQYF. CDR3 coding DNA: TGTGCCAGCAGCTTAGCCGCCATAAGCGGGGGGGCCCGAGAGACCCAGTACTTC.

V usage is TRBV2 and J usage is TRBJ1-5; TRBD1 might be the D (5 bases). This CDR3 comprises 15 residues. The germline V gene has CDR1 SNHLY and CDR2 FYNNEI. V was clipped by 0 bases and J by 3 bases, with 9 bases between them. The CDR3 bases are TGTGCCAGCAGTGAAGCGAGGGGAAACAATCAGCCCCAGCATTTT. Protein product: CASSEARGNNQPQHF.